This record covers a single TCR beta chain. This sample is part of a study of technical replicates of blood from a few donors. The table came from immunoSEQ multiplex PCR; TCRdb's copy has only in-frame clones and leaves some out. The sample holds 65,000 to 80,000 clones, 95% to 98% seen once. The CDR3 covers 13 residues. Trimming removed 5 bases from V and 5 bases from J, with 13 bases in between. CDR1 and CDR2 (germline): MNHEY, SVGAGI. The chain recombines TRBV6-5 with TRBJ2-7; no clear D gene. Sequenced input: T cells isolated from PBMCs. This TCR came from a human donor in good health. This CDR3 reads CASSPRNTHEQYF. The CDR3 region has the DNA TGTGCCAGCAGTCCCCGTAACACCCACGAGCAGTACTTC.